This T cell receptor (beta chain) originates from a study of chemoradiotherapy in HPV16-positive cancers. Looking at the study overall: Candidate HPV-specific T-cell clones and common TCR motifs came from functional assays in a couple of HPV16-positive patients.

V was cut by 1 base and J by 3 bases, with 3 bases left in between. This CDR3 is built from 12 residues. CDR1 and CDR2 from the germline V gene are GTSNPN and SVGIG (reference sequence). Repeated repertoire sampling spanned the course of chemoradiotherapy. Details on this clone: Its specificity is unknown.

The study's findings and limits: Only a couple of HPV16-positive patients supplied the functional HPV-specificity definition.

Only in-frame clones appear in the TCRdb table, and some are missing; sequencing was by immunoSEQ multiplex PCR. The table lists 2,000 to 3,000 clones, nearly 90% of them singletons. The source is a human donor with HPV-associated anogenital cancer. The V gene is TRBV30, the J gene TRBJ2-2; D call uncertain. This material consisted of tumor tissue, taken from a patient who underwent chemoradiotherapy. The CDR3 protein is CAWSGDTGELFF. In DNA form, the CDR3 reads TGTGCCTGGAGTGGTGACACCGGGGAGCTGTTTTTT.